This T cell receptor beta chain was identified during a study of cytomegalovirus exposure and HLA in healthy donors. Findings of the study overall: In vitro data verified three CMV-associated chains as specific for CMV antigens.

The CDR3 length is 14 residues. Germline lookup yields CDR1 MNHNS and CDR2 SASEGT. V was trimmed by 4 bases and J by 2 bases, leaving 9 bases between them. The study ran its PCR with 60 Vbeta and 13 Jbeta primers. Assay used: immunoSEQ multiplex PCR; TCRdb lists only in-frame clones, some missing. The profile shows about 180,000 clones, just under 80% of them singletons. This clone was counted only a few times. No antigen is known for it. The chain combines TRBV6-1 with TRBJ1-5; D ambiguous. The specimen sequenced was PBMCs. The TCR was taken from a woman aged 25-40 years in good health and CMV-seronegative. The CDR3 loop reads CASSVRQGNQPQHF. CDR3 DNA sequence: TGTGCCAGCAGTGTCCGTCAGGGCAATCAGCCCCAGCATTTT.